The clone carrying this T cell receptor (beta chain) was observed once. The antigen remains undetermined. V dropped 1 base and J dropped 8 bases, with 11 bases sitting between them. The V gene's germline CDR1 is SEHNR and CDR2 FQNEAQ (reference sequence). The CDR3 is 14 amino acids. Generated by immunoSEQ multiplex PCR, the TCRdb table keeps only in-frame clones and is missing some. This repertoire shows around 98,000 clones, 80% to 95% found once; its top ten account for 0.4% to 0.55%. The source of the sample is a study of Tregs in tolerant kidney transplant recipients. Whole-study context: Recipients received nonmyeloablative bone marrow transplants from related graft donors, with transient mixed chimerism. Study conclusions and caveats: This study did not directly address biological reproducibility.

Unstimulated regulatory T cells (CD4+CD25+CD127-), CD4+CD25- non-regulatory cells, CD4 and CD8 cells were FACS-sorted from thawed PBMCs. This specimen was CD4+ T cells from blood, taken before the transplant. The chain links TRBV7-9 to TRBJ1-4; D is unclear. The receptor was isolated from a human donor who received a combined kidney and bone marrow transplant. The CDR3 is CASSLVPGDEKLFF. CDR3 DNA sequence: TGTGCCAGCAGCTTAGTTCCGGGTGACGAAAAACTGTTTTTT.